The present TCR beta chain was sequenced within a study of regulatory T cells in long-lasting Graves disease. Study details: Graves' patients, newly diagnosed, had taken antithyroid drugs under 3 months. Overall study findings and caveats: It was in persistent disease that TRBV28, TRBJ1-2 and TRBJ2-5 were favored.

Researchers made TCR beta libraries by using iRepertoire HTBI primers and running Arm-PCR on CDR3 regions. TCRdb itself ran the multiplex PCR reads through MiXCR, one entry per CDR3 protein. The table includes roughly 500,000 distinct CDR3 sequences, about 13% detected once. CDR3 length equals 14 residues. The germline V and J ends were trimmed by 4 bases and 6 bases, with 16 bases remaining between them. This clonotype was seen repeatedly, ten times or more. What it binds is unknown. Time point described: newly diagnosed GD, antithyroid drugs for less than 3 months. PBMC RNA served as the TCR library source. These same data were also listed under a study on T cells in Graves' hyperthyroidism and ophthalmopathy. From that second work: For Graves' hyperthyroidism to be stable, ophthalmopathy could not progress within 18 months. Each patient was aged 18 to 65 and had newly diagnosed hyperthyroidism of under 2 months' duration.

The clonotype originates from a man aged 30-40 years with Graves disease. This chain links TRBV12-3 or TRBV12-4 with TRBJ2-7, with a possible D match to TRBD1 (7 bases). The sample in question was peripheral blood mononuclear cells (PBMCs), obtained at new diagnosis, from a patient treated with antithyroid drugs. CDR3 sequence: CASSSRNRGGEQYF. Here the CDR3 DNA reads TGTGCCAGCAGTTCCCGCAACAGGGGAGGCGAGCAGTACTTC.